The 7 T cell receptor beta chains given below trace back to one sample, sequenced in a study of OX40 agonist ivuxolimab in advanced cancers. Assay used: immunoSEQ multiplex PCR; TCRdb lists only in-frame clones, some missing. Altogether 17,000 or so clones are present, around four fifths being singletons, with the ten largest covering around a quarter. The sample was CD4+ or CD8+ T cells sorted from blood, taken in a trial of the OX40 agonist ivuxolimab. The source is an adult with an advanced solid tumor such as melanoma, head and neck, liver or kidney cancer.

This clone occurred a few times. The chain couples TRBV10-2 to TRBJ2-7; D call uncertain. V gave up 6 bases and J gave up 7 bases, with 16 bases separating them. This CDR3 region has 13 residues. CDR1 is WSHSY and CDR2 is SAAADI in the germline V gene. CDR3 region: CASREGTAGEQYF. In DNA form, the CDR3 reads TGCGCCAGCAGGGAAGGCACTGCCGGGGAGCAGTACTTC.

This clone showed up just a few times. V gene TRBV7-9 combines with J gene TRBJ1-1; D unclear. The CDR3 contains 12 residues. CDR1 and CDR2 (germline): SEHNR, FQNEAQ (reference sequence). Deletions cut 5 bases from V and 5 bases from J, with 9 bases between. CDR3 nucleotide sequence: TGTGCCAGCAGCCCGACGGGAACTGAAGCTTTCTTT. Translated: CASSPTGTEAFF.

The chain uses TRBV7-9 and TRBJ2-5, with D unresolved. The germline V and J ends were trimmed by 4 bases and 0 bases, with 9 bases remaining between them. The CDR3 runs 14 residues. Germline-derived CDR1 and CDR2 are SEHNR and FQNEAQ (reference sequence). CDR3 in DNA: TGTGCCAGCAGCTCCCCTAGAAACCAAGAGACCCAGTACTTC. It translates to CASSSPRNQETQYF.

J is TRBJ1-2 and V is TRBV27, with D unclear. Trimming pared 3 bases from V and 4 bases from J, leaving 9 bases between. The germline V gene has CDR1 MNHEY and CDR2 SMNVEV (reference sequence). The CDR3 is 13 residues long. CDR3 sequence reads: CASSFDRFYGYTF. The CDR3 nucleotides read TGTGCCAGCAGTTTCGACCGATTCTATGGCTACACCTTC.

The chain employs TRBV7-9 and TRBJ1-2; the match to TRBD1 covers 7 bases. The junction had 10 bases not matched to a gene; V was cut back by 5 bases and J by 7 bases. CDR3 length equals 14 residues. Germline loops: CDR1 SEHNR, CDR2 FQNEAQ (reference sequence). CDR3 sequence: CASSQSDREPGYTF. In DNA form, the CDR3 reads TGTGCCAGCAGCCAGTCTGACAGGGAACCTGGCTACACCTTC. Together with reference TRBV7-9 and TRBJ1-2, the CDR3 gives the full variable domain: DTGVSQNPRHKITKRGQNVTFRCDPISEHNRLYWYRQTLGQGPEFLTYFQNEAQLEKSRLLSDRFSAERPKGSFSTLEIQRTEQGDSAMYLCASSQSDREPGYTFGSGTRLTVV.

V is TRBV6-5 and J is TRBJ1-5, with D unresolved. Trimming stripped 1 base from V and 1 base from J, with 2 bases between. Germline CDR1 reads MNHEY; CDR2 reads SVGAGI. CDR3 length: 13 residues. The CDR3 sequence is CASSYYSNQPQHF. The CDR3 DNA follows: TGTGCCAGCAGTTACTACAGCAATCAGCCCCAGCATTTT.

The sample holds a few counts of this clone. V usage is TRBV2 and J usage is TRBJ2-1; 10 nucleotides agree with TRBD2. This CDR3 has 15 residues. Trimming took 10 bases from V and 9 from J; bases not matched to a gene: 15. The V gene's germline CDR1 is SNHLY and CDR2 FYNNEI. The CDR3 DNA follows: TGTGCCATTACTTCCGGGACTAGCGAAAGTATTGAGCAGTTCTTC. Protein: CAITSGTSESIEQFF. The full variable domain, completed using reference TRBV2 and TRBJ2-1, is EPEVTQTPSHQVTQMGQEVILRCVPISNHLYFYWYRQILGQKVEFLVSFYNNEISEKSEIFDDQFSVERPDGSNFTLKIRSTKLEDSAMYFCAITSGTSESIEQFFGPGTRLTVL.